The rows below give T cell receptor beta chains drawn from one sample of a study of Ad26.COV2.S vaccination and SARS-CoV-2 variants. This table comes from immunoSEQ multiplex PCR, and its TCRdb copy is limited to in-frame clones, with some not included. Of 300,000 to 500,000 clones in the sample, roughly nine tenths are singletons; the top ten hold 3% to 4.5%. The specimen comprised peripheral blood, sampled in a trial of Ad26.COV2.S vaccine versus placebo. Receptors originate from a person aged 18-65 years who received the Ad26.COV2.S COVID-19 vaccine or a placebo. Both conserved end residues are part of each CDR3. D genes are given only for firm matches. Not every row has a clone size; where given, it reads once, few, many or a size class.

size,D,J,V,CDR3,DNA
-,TRBD1,TRBJ1-4,TRBV19,CASSTGDRANEKLFF,TGTGCCAGTAGTACCGGGGACAGGGCTAATGAAAAACTGTTTTTT
-,TRBD2,TRBJ2-3,TRBV4-1,CASLPGLGGSDTQYF,TGCGCCAGCTTACCGGGACTAGGGGGTTCAGATACGCAGTATTTT
-,-,TRBJ2-6,TRBV4-2,CASSQVQGPGANVLTF,TGTGCCAGCAGCCAAGTACAGGGCCCTGGGGCCAACGTCCTGACTTTC
once,TRBD1,TRBJ1-1,TRBV18,CASSPKEGAFSTEAFF,TGTGCCAGCTCACCGAAGGAGGGGGCGTTTAGTACTGAAGCTTTCTTT
few,-,TRBJ1-1,TRBV7-9,CASSLDRRPMNTEAFF,TGTGCCAGCAGCTTAGACAGGAGACCGATGAACACTGAAGCTTTCTTT
-,TRBD2,TRBJ2-7,TRBV5-4,CASSQGTSTDEQYF,TGTGCCAGCAGCCAAGGGACTAGCACAGACGAGCAGTACTTC
-,-,TRBJ1-6,TRBV18,CASSPTGYNSPLHF,TGTGCCAGCTCACCTACAGGGTATAATTCACCCCTCCACTTT
-,-,TRBJ1-1,TRBV13,CASSLGVSKAFF,TGTGCCAGCAGCTTAGGTGTATCTAAAGCTTTCTTT
-,TRBD1,TRBJ1-2,TRBV6-5,CASSRRDRAGGYTF,TGTGCCAGCAGCCGACGCGACAGGGCGGGGGGCTACACCTTC
-,TRBD1,TRBJ2-1,TRBV6-2/TRBV6-3,CASSYYQGVRQFF,TGTGCCAGCAGTTACTATCAGGGGGTAAGGCAGTTCTTC
-,TRBD1,TRBJ1-2,TRBV5-1,CASGVQGNNGGYTF,TGCGCCAGCGGAGTACAGGGGAATAACGGGGGCTACACCTTC
-,TRBD1,TRBJ1-1,TRBV30,CACRQGSGTEAFF,TGTGCCTGCCGACAGGGCTCGGGCACTGAAGCTTTCTTT
-,-,TRBJ1-2,TRBV18,CASSRDEGYTF,TGTGCCAGCTCGCGAGATGAGGGCTACACCTTC
-,-,TRBJ2-2,TRBV21-1,CASSKAHGQSGGLFF,TGTGCCAGCAGCAAAGCACACGGACAGTCCGGTGGGCTGTTTTTT
-,-,TRBJ1-1,TRBV29-1,CSVRRGGTEAFF,TGCAGCGTGCGCCGGGGTGGCACTGAAGCTTTCTTT
-,-,TRBJ1-1,TRBV5-4,CASSLAGGHTEAFF,TGTGCCAGCAGCTTGGCCGGGGGACACACTGAAGCTTTCTTT
-,-,TRBJ1-5,TRBV18,CASSPGDFRVQPQHF,TGTGCCAGCTCACCGGGGGATTTCAGGGTTCAGCCCCAGCATTTT
-,TRBD1,TRBJ1-1,TRBV30,CAWMGTGGTEAFF,TGTGCCTGGATGGGGACAGGGGGCACTGAAGCTTTCTTT
-,-,TRBJ2-1,TRBV3-1/TRBV3-2,CASSLYDEQFF,TGTGCCAGCAGCCTATACGATGAGCAGTTCTTC
-,TRBD1,TRBJ1-1,TRBV18,CASSQGARGTEAFF,TGTGCCAGCTCACAGGGGGCGCGGGGCACTGAAGCTTTCTTT
-,-,TRBJ2-5,TRBV18,CASPGTPERETQYF,TGTGCCAGCCCAGGGACTCCGGAACGGGAGACCCAGTACTTC
once,TRBD1,TRBJ2-4,TRBV25-1,CASSETWTGGTKNIQYF,TGTGCCAGCAGTGAAACATGGACAGGGGGAACCAAAAACATTCAGTACTTC
-,-,TRBJ1-5,TRBV6-2/TRBV6-3,CASSYAWGNQPQHF,TGTGCCAGCAGTTACGCGTGGGGCAATCAGCCCCAGCATTTT
-,TRBD1,TRBJ2-7,TRBV10-3,CAISERQGAINEQYF,TGTGCCATCAGTGAGCGACAGGGGGCTATCAACGAGCAGTACTTC
few,TRBD1,TRBJ1-3,TRBV6-6,CASSLRDRGTFGNTIYF,TGTGCCAGCAGTCTACGGGACAGGGGGACCTTTGGAAACACCATATATTTT
-,-,TRBJ1-1,TRBV24-1,CATKHRDTDEAFF,TGTGCCACCAAACACCGGGACACGGATGAAGCTTTCTTT
-,TRBD1,TRBJ1-1,TRBV10-2,CASSERDRGLNTEAFF,TGCGCCAGCAGTGAGAGGGACAGGGGGCTGAACACTGAAGCTTTCTTT
-,TRBD1,TRBJ2-5,TRBV9,CASSTGTAQETQYF,TGTGCCAGCAGCACCGGGACAGCCCAAGAGACCCAGTACTTC
-,-,TRBJ1-2,TRBV5-4,CASSLPGDRDYGYTF,TGTGCCAGCAGCTTGCCAGGGGACCGCGACTATGGCTACACCTTC
-,TRBD1,TRBJ1-4,TRBV3-1/TRBV3-2,CASSLRDRGHEKLFF,TGTGCCAGCAGCCTCCGGGACAGGGGGCATGAAAAACTGTTTTTT
-,-,TRBJ2-1,TRBV7-2,CASSLDTGTYEQFF,TGTGCCAGCAGCTTAGACACCGGGACATATGAGCAGTTCTTC
few,-,TRBJ1-2,TRBV7-6,CASSLAGDGGYTF,TGTGCCAGCAGCTTAGCAGGGGACGGTGGCTACACCTTC
-,-,TRBJ1-1,TRBV28,CASSIRGYTEAFF,TGTGCCAGCAGCATCAGGGGTTACACTGAAGCTTTCTTT
-,-,TRBJ2-1,TRBV19,CASGNRASYNEQFF,TGTGCCAGTGGGAACAGGGCGAGCTACAATGAGCAGTTCTTC
-,TRBD1,TRBJ1-4,TRBV7-6,CASSRDRTNEKLFF,TGTGCCAGCAGCCGGGACAGAACTAATGAAAAACTGTTTTTT
-,-,TRBJ1-4,TRBV12-3/TRBV12-4,CASSPSGLKLFF,TGTGCCAGCAGTCCTTCGGGTTTGAAACTGTTTTTT
-,TRBD1,TRBJ1-2,TRBV7-9,CASSWTGDGDGYTF,TGTGCCAGCAGCTGGACAGGGGACGGGGATGGCTACACCTTC
-,TRBD1,TRBJ2-2,TRBV5-8,CASSGRDRVPNTGELFF,TGTGCCAGCAGCGGCCGGGACAGGGTCCCGAACACCGGGGAGCTGTTTTTT
-,-,TRBJ2-7,TRBV7-8,CASSLARVSYEQYF,TGTGCCAGCAGCTTAGCCCGGGTATCCTACGAGCAGTACTTC
few,-,TRBJ1-3,TRBV7-2,CASSLTGSSGNTIYF,TGTGCCAGCAGCTTAACAGGCAGCTCTGGAAACACCATATATTTT